This paragraph covers one TCR beta chain sequence. Sequencing was performed with immunoSEQ multiplex PCR; in TCRdb, only in-frame clones are kept and a portion is missing. In the table there are under 600,000 clones, nearly 90% of which are singletons. Stated treatment: about 20 received Ad26.COV2.S at low or high dose, single or two shots; a few received placebo; per-sample allocation not given. Collection of samples fell on day 63 after the first vaccine or placebo injection. This sample is drawn from a study of Ad26.COV2.S vaccination and SARS-CoV-2 variants. Germline V gene sequence: CDR1 LGHDT, CDR2 YNNKEL (reference sequence). The germline V and J ends were trimmed by 2 bases and 3 bases, with 15 bases remaining between them. CDR3 length equals 16 residues.

This specimen consisted of peripheral blood, obtained in a trial of Ad26.COV2.S vaccine versus placebo. The chain uses TRBV3-1 (or the pseudogene TRBV3-2) and TRBJ2-3; unclear D gene. The sequence came from a person aged 18-65 years who received the Ad26.COV2.S COVID-19 vaccine or a placebo. The CDR3 sequence: CASSQSPFSHTDTQYF. DNA for the CDR3: TGTGCCAGCAGCCAATCCCCTTTTTCTCATACAGATACGCAGTATTTT.